This TCR beta chain appears in the sequencing data of a study of radiotherapy plus CTLA-4 blockade in lung cancer. Study-level information: Objective responses were seen in 18% of patients, disease control in about 33%.

CDR1 and CDR2 from the germline V gene are SGHTA and FQGTGA. Trimming left V 3 bases short and J 6 bases short, with 11 bases between. There are 14 residues in the CDR3. The protocol was immunoSEQ multiplex PCR, while the TCRdb copy is restricted to in-frame clones and leaves out a portion. The data show tens of thousands of clones, roughly 76% seen once. Here the sequenced sample was peripheral blood, taken from a patient treated with radiotherapy plus ipilimumab. This TCR came from a human donor with non-small cell lung cancer whose response to radiotherapy plus ipilimumab could not be evaluated. V and J are TRBV7-3 and TRBJ2-2; D is unclear. The CDR3 sequence is CASSFGSSAGELFF. For the CDR3, the DNA is TGTGCCAGCAGCTTCGGTAGTTCCGCCGGGGAGCTGTTTTTT.